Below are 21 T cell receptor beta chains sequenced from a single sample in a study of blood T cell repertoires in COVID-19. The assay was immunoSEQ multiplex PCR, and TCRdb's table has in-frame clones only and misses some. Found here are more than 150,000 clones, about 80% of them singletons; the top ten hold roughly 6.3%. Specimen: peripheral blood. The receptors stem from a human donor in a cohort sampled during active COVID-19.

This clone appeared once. The DNA for the CDR3 is TGTGCCAGCAGCTTAGGGTTAGCGGGGGGCCCCGGAAATGAGCAGTTCTTC. It translates to CASSLGLAGGPGNEQFF. The genes are TRBV7-6 and TRBJ2-1; 10 nucleotides agree with TRBD2. CDR3 length equals 17 residues. Germline values: CDR1 SGHVS, CDR2 FNYEAQ. V lost 1 base and J lost 7; bases outside the gene matches: 10.

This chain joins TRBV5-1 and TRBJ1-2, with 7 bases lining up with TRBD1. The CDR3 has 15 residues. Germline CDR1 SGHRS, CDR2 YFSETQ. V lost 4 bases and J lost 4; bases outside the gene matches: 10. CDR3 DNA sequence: TGCGCCAGCAGCGCACAGGGGCCTCCTCTCTATGGCTACACCTTC. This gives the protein CASSAQGPPLYGYTF. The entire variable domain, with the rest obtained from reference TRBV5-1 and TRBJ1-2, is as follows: KAGVTQTPRYLIKTRGQQVTLSCSPISGHRSVSWYQQTPGQGLQFLFEYFSETQRNKGNFPGRFSGRQFSNSRSEMNVSTLELGDSALYLCASSAQGPPLYGYTFGSGTRLTVV.

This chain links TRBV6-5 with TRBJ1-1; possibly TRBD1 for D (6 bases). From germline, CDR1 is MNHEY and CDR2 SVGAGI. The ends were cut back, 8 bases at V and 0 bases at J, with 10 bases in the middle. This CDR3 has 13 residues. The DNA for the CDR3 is TGTGCCAGCCCCGGACAGATGAACACTGAAGCTTTCTTT. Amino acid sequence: CASPGQMNTEAFF.

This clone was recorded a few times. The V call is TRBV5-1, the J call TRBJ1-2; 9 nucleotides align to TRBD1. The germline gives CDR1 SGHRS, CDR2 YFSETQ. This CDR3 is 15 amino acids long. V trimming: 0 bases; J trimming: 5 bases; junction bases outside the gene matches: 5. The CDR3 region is CASSLGDRAYYGYTF. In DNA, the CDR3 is TGCGCCAGCAGCTTGGGGGACAGGGCGTATTATGGCTACACCTTC.

CDR3 sequence reads: CASRPGTSGTDTQYF. Here the CDR3 DNA reads TGTGCCAGCAGACCCGGGACTAGCGGGACAGATACGCAGTATTTT. The J gene is TRBJ2-3, the V gene TRBV6-5, with TRBD2 matching over 12 bases. Germline CDR1 and CDR2: MNHEY and SVGAGI. The CDR3 is made up of 15 amino acids. The trim removed 6 bases at V and 3 bases at J, leaving 4 bases unmatched.

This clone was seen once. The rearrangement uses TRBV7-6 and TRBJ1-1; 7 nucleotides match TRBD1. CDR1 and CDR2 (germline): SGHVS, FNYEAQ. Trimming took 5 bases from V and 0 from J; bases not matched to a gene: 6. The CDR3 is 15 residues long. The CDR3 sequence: CASSPGTEMNTEAFF. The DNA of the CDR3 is TGTGCCAGCAGCCCCGGGACAGAGATGAACACTGAAGCTTTCTTT.

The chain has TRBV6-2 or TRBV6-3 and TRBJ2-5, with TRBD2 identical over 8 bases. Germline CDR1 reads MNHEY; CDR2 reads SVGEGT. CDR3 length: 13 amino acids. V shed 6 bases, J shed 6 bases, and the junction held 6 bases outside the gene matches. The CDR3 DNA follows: TGTGCCAGCAGCACCGGGACTAGGAAGACCCAGTACTTC. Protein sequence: CASSTGTRKTQYF.

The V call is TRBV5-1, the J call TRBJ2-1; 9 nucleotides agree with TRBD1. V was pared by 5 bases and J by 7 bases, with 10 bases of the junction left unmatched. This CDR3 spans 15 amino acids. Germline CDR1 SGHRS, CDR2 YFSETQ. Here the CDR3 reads CASRPGTGSSNEQFF. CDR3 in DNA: TGCGCCAGCAGACCCGGGACAGGGTCTAGTAATGAGCAGTTCTTC.

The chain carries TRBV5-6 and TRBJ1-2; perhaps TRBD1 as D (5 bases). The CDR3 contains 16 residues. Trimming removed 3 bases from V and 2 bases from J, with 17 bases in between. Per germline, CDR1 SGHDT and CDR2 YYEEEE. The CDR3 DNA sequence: TGTGCCAGCAGCTCTACCCGACAGAGACGCAACTATGGCTACACCTTC. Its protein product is CASSSTRQRRNYGYTF.

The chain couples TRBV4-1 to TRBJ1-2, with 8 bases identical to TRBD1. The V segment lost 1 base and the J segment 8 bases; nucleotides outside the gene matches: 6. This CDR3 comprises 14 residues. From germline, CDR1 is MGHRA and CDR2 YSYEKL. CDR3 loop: CASSQVNRGRGYTF. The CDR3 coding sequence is TGCGCCAGCAGCCAAGTAAACAGGGGGAGAGGCTACACCTTC.

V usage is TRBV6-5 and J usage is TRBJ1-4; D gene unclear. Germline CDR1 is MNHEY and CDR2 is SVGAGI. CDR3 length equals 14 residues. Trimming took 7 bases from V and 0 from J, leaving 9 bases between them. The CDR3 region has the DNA TGTGCCAGCACCAGACGGGCAACTAATGAAAAACTGTTTTTT. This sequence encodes CASTRRATNEKLFF.

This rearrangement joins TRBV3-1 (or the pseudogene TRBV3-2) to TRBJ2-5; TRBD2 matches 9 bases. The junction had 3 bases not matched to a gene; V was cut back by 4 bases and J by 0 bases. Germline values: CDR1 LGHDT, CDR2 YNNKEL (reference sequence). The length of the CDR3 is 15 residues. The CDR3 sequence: CASSPAGGYQETQYF. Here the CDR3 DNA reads TGTGCCAGCAGCCCGGCGGGGGGGTACCAAGAGACCCAGTACTTC.

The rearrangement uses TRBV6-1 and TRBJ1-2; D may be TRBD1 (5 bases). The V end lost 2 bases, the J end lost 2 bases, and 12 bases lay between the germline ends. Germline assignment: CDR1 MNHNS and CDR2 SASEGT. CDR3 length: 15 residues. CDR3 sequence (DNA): TGTGCCAGCAGTGAACCCGAGGACATCAACTATGGCTACACCTTC. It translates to CASSEPEDINYGYTF.

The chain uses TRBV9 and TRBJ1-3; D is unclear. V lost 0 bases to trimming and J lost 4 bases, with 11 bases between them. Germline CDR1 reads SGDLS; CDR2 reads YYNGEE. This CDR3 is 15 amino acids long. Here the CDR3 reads CASSVEEGRGNTIYF. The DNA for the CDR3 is TGTGCCAGCAGCGTAGAGGAGGGAAGGGGAAACACCATATATTTT.

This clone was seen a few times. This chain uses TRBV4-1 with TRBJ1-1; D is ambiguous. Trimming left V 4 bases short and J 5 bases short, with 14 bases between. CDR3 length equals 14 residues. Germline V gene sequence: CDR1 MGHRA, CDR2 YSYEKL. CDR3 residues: CASSPEPRATEAFF. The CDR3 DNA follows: TGCGCCAGCAGCCCGGAACCGCGGGCGACTGAAGCTTTCTTT.

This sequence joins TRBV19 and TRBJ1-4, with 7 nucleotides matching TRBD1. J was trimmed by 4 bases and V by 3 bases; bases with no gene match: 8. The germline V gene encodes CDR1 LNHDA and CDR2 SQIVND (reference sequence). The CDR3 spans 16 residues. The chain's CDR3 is CASSIRDSGGNEKLFF. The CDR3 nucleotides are TGTGCCAGTAGTATTCGGGACAGCGGAGGTAATGAAAAACTGTTTTTT.

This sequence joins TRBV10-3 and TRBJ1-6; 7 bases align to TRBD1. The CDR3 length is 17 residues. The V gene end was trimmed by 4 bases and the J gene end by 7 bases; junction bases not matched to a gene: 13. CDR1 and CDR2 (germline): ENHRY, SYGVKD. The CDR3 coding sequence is TGTGCCATCAGTGGCGACAGTACGACAGGGCGGAATTCACCCCTCCACTTT. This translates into CAISGDSTTGRNSPLHF.

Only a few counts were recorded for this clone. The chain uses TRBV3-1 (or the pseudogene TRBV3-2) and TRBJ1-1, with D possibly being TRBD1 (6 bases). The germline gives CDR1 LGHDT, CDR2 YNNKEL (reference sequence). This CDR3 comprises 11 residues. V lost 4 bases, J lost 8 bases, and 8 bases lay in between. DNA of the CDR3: TGTGCCAGCAGCCGTACAGGGGAAGCTTTCTTT. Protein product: CASSRTGEAFF.

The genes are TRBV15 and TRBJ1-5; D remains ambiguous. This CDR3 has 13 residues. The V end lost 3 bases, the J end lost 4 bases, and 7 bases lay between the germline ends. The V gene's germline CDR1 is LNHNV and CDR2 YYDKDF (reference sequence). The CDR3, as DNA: TGTGCCACCAGCAGTATGAGGAATCAGCCCCAGCATTTT. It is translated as CATSSMRNQPQHF.

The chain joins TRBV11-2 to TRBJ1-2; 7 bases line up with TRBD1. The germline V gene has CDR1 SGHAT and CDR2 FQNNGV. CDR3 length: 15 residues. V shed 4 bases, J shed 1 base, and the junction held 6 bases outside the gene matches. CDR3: CASSSRQGDNYGYTF. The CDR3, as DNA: TGTGCCAGCAGCTCCAGACAGGGTGATAACTATGGCTACACCTTC. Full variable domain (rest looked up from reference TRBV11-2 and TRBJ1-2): EAGVAQSPRYKIIEKRQSVAFWCNPISGHATLYWYQQILGQGPKLLIQFQNNGVVDDSQLPKDRFSAERLKGVDSTLKIQPAKLEDSAVYLCASSSRQGDNYGYTFGSGTRLTVV.

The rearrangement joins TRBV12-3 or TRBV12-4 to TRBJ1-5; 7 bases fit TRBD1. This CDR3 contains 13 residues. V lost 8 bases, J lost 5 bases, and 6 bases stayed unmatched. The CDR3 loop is CASSTGADQPQHF. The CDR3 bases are TGTGCCAGCTCTACAGGGGCGGATCAGCCCCAGCATTTT.